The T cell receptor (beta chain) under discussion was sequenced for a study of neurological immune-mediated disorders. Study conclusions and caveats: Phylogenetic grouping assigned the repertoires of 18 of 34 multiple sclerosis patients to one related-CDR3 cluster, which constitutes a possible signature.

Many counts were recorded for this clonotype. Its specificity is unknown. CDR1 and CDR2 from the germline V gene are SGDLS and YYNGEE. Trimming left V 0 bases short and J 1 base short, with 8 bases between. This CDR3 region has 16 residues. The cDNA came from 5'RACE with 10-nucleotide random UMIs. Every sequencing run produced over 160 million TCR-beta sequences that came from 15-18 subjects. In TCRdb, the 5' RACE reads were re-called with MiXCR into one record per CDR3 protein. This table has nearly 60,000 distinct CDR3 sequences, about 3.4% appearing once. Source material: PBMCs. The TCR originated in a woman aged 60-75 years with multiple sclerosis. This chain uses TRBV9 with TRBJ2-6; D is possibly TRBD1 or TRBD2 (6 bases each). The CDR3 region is CASSVGGGSGANVLTF. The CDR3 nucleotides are TGTGCCAGCAGCGTAGGAGGGGGGTCTGGGGCCAACGTCCTGACTTTC.